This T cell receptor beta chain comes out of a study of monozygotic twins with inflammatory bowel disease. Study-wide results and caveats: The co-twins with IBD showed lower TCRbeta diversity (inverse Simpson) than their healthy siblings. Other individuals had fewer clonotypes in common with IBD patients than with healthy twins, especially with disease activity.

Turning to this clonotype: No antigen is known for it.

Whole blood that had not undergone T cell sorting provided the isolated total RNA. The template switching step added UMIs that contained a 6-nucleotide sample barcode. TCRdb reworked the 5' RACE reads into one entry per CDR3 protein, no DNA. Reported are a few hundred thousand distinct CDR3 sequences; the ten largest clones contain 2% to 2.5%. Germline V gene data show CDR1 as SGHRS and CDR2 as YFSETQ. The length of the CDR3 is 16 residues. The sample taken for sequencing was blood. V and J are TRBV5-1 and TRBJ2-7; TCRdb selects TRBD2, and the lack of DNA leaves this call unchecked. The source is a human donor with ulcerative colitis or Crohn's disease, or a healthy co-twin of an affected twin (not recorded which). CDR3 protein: CASSPGTSGFSYEQYF. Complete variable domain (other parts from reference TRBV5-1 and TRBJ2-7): KAGVTQTPRYLIKTRGQQVTLSCSPISGHRSVSWYQQTPGQGLQFLFEYFSETQRNKGNFPGRFSGRQFSNSRSEMNVSTLELGDSALYLCASSPGTSGFSYEQYFGPGTRLTVT.